These T cell receptor beta chains were read from a single sample in a study of blood T cell repertoires in COVID-19. Sequencing used immunoSEQ multiplex PCR; TCRdb keeps in-frame clones, though not all of them. The repertoire holds about 310,000 clones, with around 87% as singletons. Specimen: peripheral blood. These TCRs come from a woman between 45 and 65 years old who had recovered from COVID-19. CDR3s include the opening cysteine and the closing phenylalanine or tryptophan. The order of the fields is V gene, J gene, D gene, CDR3 DNA, CDR3 protein. The D gene is left open where the match is weak.

v_gene: TRBV7-2; j_gene: TRBJ1-3; d_gene: .; CDR3nt: TGTGCCAGCAGCGCGCAGGGGAGCTCTGGAAACACCATATATTTT; CDR3aa: CASSAQGSSGNTIYF
v_gene: TRBV7-9; j_gene: TRBJ1-1; d_gene: .; CDR3nt: TGTGCCAGCAGCTTAGACCGACAGTGGGACACTGAAGCTTTCTTT; CDR3aa: CASSLDRQWDTEAFF
v_gene: TRBV24-1; j_gene: TRBJ1-2; d_gene: .; CDR3nt: TGTGCCAGCCGGTCGTCGGGGGTCCCCTATGGCTACACCTTC; CDR3aa: CASRSSGVPYGYTF
v_gene: TRBV27; j_gene: TRBJ2-3; d_gene: .; CDR3nt: TGTGCCAGCAGTTTATTTCGGGACACCGGGCGGACGACAGATACGCAGTATTTT; CDR3aa: CASSLFRDTGRTTDTQYF
v_gene: TRBV6-5; j_gene: TRBJ2-7; d_gene: TRBD1; CDR3nt: TGTGCCAGGCCCGGGCCCCGGCAGGGGGACTACGAGCAGTACTTC; CDR3aa: CARPGPRQGDYEQYF
v_gene: TRBV10-1; j_gene: TRBJ2-3; d_gene: .; CDR3nt: TGCGCCAGCAGTGAGTCTCAGCTGGTCAGGGATACGCAGTATTTT; CDR3aa: CASSESQLVRDTQYF
v_gene: TRBV2; j_gene: TRBJ1-4; d_gene: TRBD1; CDR3nt: TGTGCCGGCGGGGACAGGTGGAGAGAAAAACTGTTTTTT; CDR3aa: CAGGDRWREKLFF
v_gene: TRBV23-1; j_gene: TRBJ1-2; d_gene: .; CDR3nt: TGCGCCAGCCGTAGGGGCGACCCCTCTAACTATGGCTACACCTTC; CDR3aa: CASRRGDPSNYGYTF
v_gene: TRBV20-1; j_gene: TRBJ1-5; d_gene: .; CDR3nt: TGCAGTGCTAGTAGCCGCTATGGGGGGGGCAATCAGCCCCAGCATTTT; CDR3aa: CSASSRYGGGNQPQHF
v_gene: TRBV19; j_gene: TRBJ2-1; d_gene: .; CDR3nt: TGTGCCAGTTTGGGGGGAGTAGGATACAATGAGCAGTTCTTC; CDR3aa: CASLGGVGYNEQFF
v_gene: TRBV10-1; j_gene: TRBJ2-2; d_gene: .; CDR3nt: TGCGCCAGCAGTGATCGACTTATAAACACCGGGGAGCTGTTTTTT; CDR3aa: CASSDRLINTGELFF
v_gene: TRBV28; j_gene: TRBJ1-2; d_gene: .; CDR3nt: TGTGCCAGCAGAGCGGGGGCCCGCCCTTCCTATGGCTACACCTTC; CDR3aa: CASRAGARPSYGYTF
v_gene: TRBV19; j_gene: TRBJ2-7; d_gene: TRBD2; CDR3nt: TGTGCCAGTAGTTGGACTAGCGGGCGCGACGAGCAGTACTTC; CDR3aa: CASSWTSGRDEQYF
v_gene: TRBV20-1; j_gene: TRBJ1-2; d_gene: .; CDR3nt: TGCAGTGCAAGAGCGGGTATCGGCTACACCTTC; CDR3aa: CSARAGIGYTF
v_gene: TRBV27; j_gene: TRBJ2-7; d_gene: .; CDR3nt: TGTGCCAGCAGTTCACTTGGGCACGAGCAGTACTTC; CDR3aa: CASSSLGHEQYF
v_gene: TRBV20-1; j_gene: TRBJ2-5; d_gene: .; CDR3nt: TGCAGTGCTAGTAGGGGACAAGAGACCCAGTACTTC; CDR3aa: CSASRGQETQYF